The sequence of this T cell receptor (beta chain) was determined in a study of T cells after posttransplantation cyclophosphamide. General study findings and limits: After PTCy, TRB diversity resembled that of CNI/methotrexate controls. Skin or GI-infiltrating T cells shared few TRB sequences with blood.

The naive gate required viable CD3+CD4+ or CD3+CD8+ cells with CCR7+CD45RA+CD45RO-CD95-CD27+CD28+ phenotype. Data came from immunoSEQ multiplex PCR; TCRdb stores just in-frame clones and leaves some out. The repertoire holds fewer than 40,000 clones, about nine tenths seen once, with around 0.26% in the top ten. The CDR3 has 14 amino acids. J was trimmed by 4 bases and V by 5 bases; bases with no gene match: 6. CDR1 and CDR2 (germline): SGHTA, FQGNSA. Points on this clone: What it recognizes is unknown.

This TCR was recovered from a woman aged 55-70 years in good health, CMV-negative, and a related stem cell transplant donor. The sample was naive CD4+ T cells sorted from PBMCs. The rearrangement uses TRBV7-2 and TRBJ2-5, with 8 positions matching TRBD2. The CDR3 nucleotides are TGTGCCAGCAGCACCTCCGGGACTAGAGAGACCCAGTACTTC. It encodes CASSTSGTRETQYF.